These 17 T cell receptor beta chains were sequenced from one sample in a study of T cell repertoires in cytomegalovirus infection. A single record per CDR3 protein comes from TCRdb applying MiXCR to the reads. This sample has about 320,000 distinct CDR3 sequences; more than 8% occur once, and the top ten carry approximately 4.5%. Sequences were obtained from PBMCs. These receptors were obtained from a human donor in good health (CMV status not recorded). Some clones in this sample may be carry-over from other donors' samples.

In its sample, this clonotype was seen many times. This sequence joins TRBV6-1 and TRBJ2-1, with 7 bases lining up with TRBD2. CDR1 and CDR2 (germline): MNHNS, SASEGT. This CDR3 is 14 amino acids long. V dropped 6 bases and J dropped 12; count of bases not matched to a gene: 14. CDR3 sequence: CASSQGSGWYLQFF. CDR3 bases: TGTGCCAGCAGCCAAGGTAGCGGGTGGTACCTGCAGTTCTTC.

This clonotype was detected a few times. CDR3 DNA sequence: TGTGCCAGCCGGAGGAGATGGACTAGCGGGAGGGCCGTGGTGGAGACCCAGTACTTC. This encodes CASRRRWTSGRAVVETQYF. The chain is built from TRBV6-8 and TRBJ2-5, with 15 bases identical to TRBD2. CDR3 size: 19 residues. The J segment lost 5 bases and the V segment lost 8 bases, leaving 18 bases of the junction unmatched. Germline loops: CDR1 MNHGY, CDR2 SAAAGT.

A few counts support this clonotype. CDR3: CATSRAAGTYEQYF. CDR3 bases: TGTGCCACCAGCAGGGCGGCAGGGACCTACGAGCAGTACTTC. This chain joins TRBV15 and TRBJ2-7; tentatively, D is TRBD1 (5 bases). The CDR3 sequence is 14 residues long. Germline loops: CDR1 LNHNV, CDR2 YYDKDF (reference sequence). Trimming took off 3 bases at V and 2 bases at J, with 11 bases between the two ends.

This clonotype was seen at least ten times. The chain has TRBV5-1 and TRBJ2-7; 9 positions match TRBD1. Trimming at V came to 1 base and at J to 1 base, leaving 3 bases not matched to a gene. CDR3 length: 15 amino acids. CDR1 is SGHRS, CDR2 YFSETQ, per germline. The CDR3 is CASSLSGTGSYEQYF. In DNA, the CDR3 is TGCGCCAGCAGCTTGTCCGGGACAGGGTCCTACGAGCAGTACTTC.

The sample holds a few counts of this clonotype. This chain links TRBV2 with TRBJ2-7; 7 bases fit TRBD1. This CDR3 has 15 amino acids. Per germline, CDR1 SNHLY and CDR2 FYNNEI. The ends lost 3 bases at V and 7 bases at J; junction bases unmatched: 12. The chain's CDR3 is CASSENRGQSGEQYF. As DNA, the CDR3 is TGTGCCAGCAGTGAGAACAGGGGACAGTCGGGAGAGCAGTACTTC.

Many counts were recorded for this clonotype. J is TRBJ2-5 and V is TRBV11-2; D gene uncertain. V lost 1 base to trimming and J lost 1 base, with 10 bases between them. There are 15 residues in the CDR3. The germline CDR1 and CDR2 sequences are SGHAT and FQNNGV. The CDR3 DNA reads TGTGCCAGCAGCTTAGCCCCAGGAAGCCAAGAGACCCAGTACTTC. This translates into CASSLAPGSQETQYF.

This clonotype was detected many times. This chain links TRBV7-2 with TRBJ2-7, with 7 nucleotides matching TRBD1. Germline CDR1 and CDR2: SGHTA and FQGNSA. This CDR3 comprises 14 residues. Trimming removed 7 bases from V and 4 bases from J; junction bases left unmatched: 10. The CDR3 sequence is CASNSNRGRYEQYF. The CDR3 nucleotides read TGTGCCAGCAACTCGAACAGGGGAAGGTACGAGCAGTACTTC.

A few counts support this clonotype. The CDR3 DNA sequence: TGTGCCAGCAGTCGCGGACTAGCGGGGGGTTACGAGCAGTACTTC. Residues: CASSRGLAGGYEQYF. This chain connects TRBV6-6 to TRBJ2-7, with 14 bases fitting TRBD2. V shed 5 bases and J 4 bases; nucleotides not matched to a gene: 4. This CDR3 has 15 amino acids. Germline V gene data show CDR1 as MNHNY and CDR2 as SVGAGI (reference sequence).

CDR3 nucleotide sequence: TGCAGTGCTAAAGGGACATTCACCGGGGAGCTGTTTTTT. This codes for CSAKGTFTGELFF. The genes are TRBV20-1 and TRBJ2-2, with a tentative D call TRBD1 (6 bases). This CDR3 has 13 residues. V was trimmed by 4 bases and J by 4 bases, leaving 10 bases between them. In germline, CDR1 is DFQATT, CDR2 SNEGSKA (reference sequence).

The CDR3 nucleotides are TGTGCCAGCAGTGAATCAGGGTATGGAAACACCATATATTTT. Its translation: CASSESGYGNTIYF. The chain couples TRBV2 to TRBJ1-3; D perhaps matches TRBD1 (5 bases). Germline CDR1 and CDR2: SNHLY and FYNNEI. Trimming stripped 2 bases from V and 3 bases from J, with 8 bases between. The CDR3 sequence is 14 residues long.

Many counts were recorded for this clonotype. The rearrangement links TRBV28 to TRBJ1-1; 7 nucleotides align to TRBD1. This CDR3 region has 14 residues. The V gene end was trimmed by 6 bases and the J gene end by 4 bases; junction bases not matched to a gene: 8. Germline V CDR1 and CDR2: MDHEN, SYDVKM. CDR3 in amino acids: CASRPQGRVTEAFF. The DNA of the CDR3 is TGTGCCAGCAGACCACAGGGGCGGGTCACTGAAGCTTTCTTT.

The sample holds many counts of this clonotype. This sequence joins TRBV28 and TRBJ2-1; 7 nucleotides line up with TRBD2. V shed 5 bases, J shed 2 bases, and the junction held 15 bases outside the gene matches. The CDR3 totals 18 residues. Germline V gives CDR1 MDHEN, CDR2 SYDVKM. The CDR3 region has the DNA TGTGCCAGCAGTCCACTTTGGGCTAGCGGTGCCCCCTACAATGAGCAGTTCTTC. Amino acids: CASSPLWASGAPYNEQFF.

This clonotype was seen a few times. The J gene is TRBJ2-1, the V gene TRBV11-2; D is undetermined. The CDR3 has 16 residues. V lost 0 bases to trimming and J lost 0 bases, with 9 bases between them. Germline CDR1 SGHAT, CDR2 FQNNGV. The CDR3 reads CASSLDPRTSYNEQFF. Here the CDR3 DNA reads TGTGCCAGCAGCTTAGATCCACGGACCTCCTACAATGAGCAGTTCTTC. Based on the CDR3 plus reference TRBV11-2 and TRBJ2-1, the full variable domain is EAGVAQSPRYKIIEKRQSVAFWCNPISGHATLYWYQQILGQGPKLLIQFQNNGVVDDSQLPKDRFSAERLKGVDSTLKIQPAKLEDSAVYLCASSLDPRTSYNEQFFGPGTRLTVL.

This chain connects TRBV11-2 to TRBJ2-2; 8 nucleotides line up with TRBD2. The CDR3 length is 16 residues. After removal of 5 bases from V and 4 bases from J, the junction contained 9 bases not matched to a gene. Germline CDR1 SGHAT, CDR2 FQNNGV. In DNA, the CDR3 is TGTGCCAGCAGCGCGTGGACAGCGGGAGTCACCGGGGAGCTGTTTTTT. Protein: CASSAWTAGVTGELFF.

The chain couples TRBV7-9 to TRBJ1-2, with unresolved D. This CDR3 is 13 amino acids long. From germline, CDR1 is SEHNR and CDR2 FQNEAQ (reference sequence). The V end lost 3 bases, the J end lost 6 bases, and 11 bases lay between the germline ends. The CDR3 sequence: CASSFDIGHGYTF. The CDR3 nucleotides read TGTGCCAGCAGCTTTGACATAGGGCATGGCTACACCTTC.

This clonotype was seen ten or more times. The rearrangement links TRBV28 to TRBJ1-5, with D maybe TRBD1 (5 bases). The V end was cut by 6 bases, the J end by 7 bases, with 13 bases between. CDR3 length equals 13 residues. Germline V gene lookup returns CDR1 MDHEN and CDR2 SYDVKM. Here the CDR3 DNA reads TGTGCCAGCAGATGGGCCTCAGGGCAGCCCCAGCATTTT. Its protein product is CASRWASGQPQHF. The full variable domain, its missing parts supplied by reference TRBV28 and TRBJ1-5, is DVKVTQSSRYLVKRTGEKVFLECVQDMDHENMFWYRQDPGLGLRLIYFSYDVKMKEKGDIPEGYSVSREKKERFSLILESASTNQTSMYLCASRWASGQPQHFGDGTRLSIL.

The chain uses TRBV19 and TRBJ2-7, with D possibly TRBD1 on 5 matching bases. The CDR3 is made up of 13 amino acids. V was clipped by 5 bases and J by 7 bases, with 15 bases between them. CDR1 is LNHDA, CDR2 SQIVND, per germline (reference sequence). CDR3 nucleotides: TGTGCCAGTAGTGGGGCCGTTCAAGGAGAGCAGTACTTC. The encoded protein is CASSGAVQGEQYF.